A selection of T cell receptor beta chains follows, all from one sample in a study of T cells after yellow fever vaccination. TCRdb called the 5' RACE reads again in MiXCR, with one record for every CDR3 protein. The top ten hold approximately 19% of the sample, which has around 300,000 distinct CDR3 sequences, around 4.3% seen once. The sample in question was PBMCs, obtained 15 days after the yellow fever booster vaccination. All receptors derive from a man aged 18 to 30 who received the YFV17D yellow fever vaccine. The CDR3 runs from the conserved cysteine through the conserved F or W. The D gene is left open where the match is weak. Clone size appears in some rows only: once, few, many, or a class for an expanded clone.

TRBJ1-1,-,-,TRBV5-4,13,TGTGCCAGCAGCAAGGACCTCGCCGTTGAAGCTTTCTTT,CASSKDLAVEAFF
TRBJ2-1,-,many,TRBV7-3,16,TGTGCCAGCAGCCCTAATCCCGGACTACACTACAATGAGCAGTTCTTC,CASSPNPGLHYNEQFF
TRBJ1-2,TRBD1,-,TRBV24-1,14,TGTGCCACCAGTGATAATACAGGGGCCTATGGCTACACCTTC,CATSDNTGAYGYTF
TRBJ2-3,-,-,TRBV7-2,17,TGTGCCAGCAGCTTATGGGGGAGAGAGGGGTACGGTTCTACGCAGTATTTT,CASSLWGREGYGSTQYF
TRBJ1-2,-,many,TRBV11-2,13,TGTGCCAGCAGCTTAGCGACAGTTTATGGCTACACCTTC,CASSLATVYGYTF
TRBJ1-1,-,many,TRBV6-2/TRBV6-3,14,TGTGCCAGCAGTTTCATAACTCTTTTATCAGCAGCTTTCTTT,CASSFITLLSAAFF
TRBJ2-3,-,many,TRBV7-2,15,TGTGCCAGCAGCTTAGGGGGGGATGGCACAGATACGCAGTATTTT,CASSLGGDGTDTQYF
TRBJ2-3,-,-,TRBV7-2,12,TGTGCCAGCAGCCAAGCCACAGATACGCAGTATTTT,CASSQATDTQYF
TRBJ2-7,-,many,TRBV7-2,14,TGTGCCAGCAGCGCGGGACACCCGACCTCCGAGCAGTACTTC,CASSAGHPTSEQYF
TRBJ2-3,-,many,TRBV5-1,15,TGCGCCAGCAGCTTAAGGCAGGACGGCACAGATACGCAGTATTTT,CASSLRQDGTDTQYF
TRBJ2-5,-,few,TRBV5-1,14,TGCGCCAGCAGCCCTCGTAGACTCACGGAGACCCAGTACTTC,CASSPRRLTETQYF
TRBJ1-6,-,many,TRBV12-3/TRBV12-4,14,TGTGCCAGCAGCCGACAGGTTCAGAATTCACCCCTCCACTTT,CASSRQVQNSPLHF
TRBJ2-1,-,many,TRBV10-3,17,TGTGCCATCAGAACGACCCAGGGTCCGAGCTCCTACAATGAGCAGTTCTTC,CAIRTTQGPSSYNEQFF
TRBJ1-1,-,many,TRBV7-2,16,TGTGCCAGCAGCTTAGTTATAGGGGGGGCTGGCACTGAAGCTTTCTTT,CASSLVIGGAGTEAFF
TRBJ2-3,-,few,TRBV7-2,16,TGTGCCAGCAGCTCCACCGGGACCGCGGGGACAGATACGCAGTATTTT,CASSSTGTAGTDTQYF
TRBJ1-5,-,-,TRBV4-1,15,TGCGCCAGCAGCCAAGACAGGGATAGCAATCAGCCCCAGCATTTT,CASSQDRDSNQPQHF
TRBJ1-1,-,many,TRBV20-1,12,TGCAGTGCTAGAGATCTCGGGGGCCCAGCTTTCTTT,CSARDLGGPAFF
TRBJ1-1,-,-,TRBV6-1,13,TGTGCCAGCAGTGAAGGAGGGGGTTCTGAAGCTTTCTTT,CASSEGGGSEAFF
TRBJ2-1,-,many,TRBV7-2,16,TGTGCCAGCAGCTTAGTAGGGCAGGGGTATAACAATGAGCAGTTCTTC,CASSLVGQGYNNEQFF
TRBJ1-1,-,many,TRBV5-1,14,TGCGCCAGCAGCGGCAGAGTTATGAACACTGAAGCTTTCTTT,CASSGRVMNTEAFF
TRBJ1-1,TRBD1,many,TRBV7-2,16,TGTGCCAGCAGCCTCACAGGGGCCGTCATGAACACTGAAGCTTTCTTT,CASSLTGAVMNTEAFF
TRBJ1-3,-,-,TRBV7-2,15,TGTGCCAGCAGCCCCTGGGGGTCTACTGGAAACACCATATATTTT,CASSPWGSTGNTIYF
TRBJ2-3,-,many,TRBV20-1,16,TGCAGTGCTAGACCCCGTGAGCGGTGGGGGACAGATACGCAGTATTTT,CSARPRERWGTDTQYF
TRBJ1-5,TRBD1,few,TRBV13,13,TGTGCCAGCAGCCAGACAGGGTACCAGCCCCAGCATTTT,CASSQTGYQPQHF
TRBJ2-1,-,many,TRBV21-1,11,TGTGCCAGCAGGCGCCCCAATGAGCAGTTCTTC,CASRRPNEQFF
TRBJ1-3,-,many,TRBV7-6,14,TGTGCCAGCAGCTTGAGGGGAGCTGGAAACACCATATATTTT,CASSLRGAGNTIYF
TRBJ2-3,-,few,TRBV30,14,TGTGCCTCCGAGGGCTACTCGGGGATAGATACGCAGTATTTT,CASEGYSGIDTQYF
TRBJ2-2,-,many,TRBV6-5,15,TGTGCCAGCAGTTACGGATACCGGAACACCGGGGAGCTGTTTTTT,CASSYGYRNTGELFF
TRBJ1-1,TRBD1,-,TRBV5-3,15,TGTGCCAGAAGCGAGGACAGGCGTCGGAACACTGAAGCTTTCTTT,CARSEDRRRNTEAFF
TRBJ2-5,TRBD2,many,TRBV20-1,14,TGCAGTGCTAGTTTCCTAGCGGGGGGCGAGACCCAGTACTTC,CSASFLAGGETQYF
TRBJ1-5,-,many,TRBV1,13,TGCACCAGTGCTAGGGCTTGGAGGGAGCATCAGCATTTT,CTSARAWREHQHF